The next 2 T cell receptor beta chains were all read from a single sample in a study of cytomegalovirus exposure and HLA in healthy donors. Clones were read by immunoSEQ multiplex PCR, and TCRdb kept only the in-frame ones, dropping some. The sample includes fewer than 200,000 clones, about 85% of them seen just once. The material sequenced was PBMCs. Receptors originate from a man younger than 30 in good health and CMV-seropositive.

In the case of this clone: Within the sample, other DNA sequences also encode this same CDR3. This chain links TRBV9 with TRBJ2-3, with a tentative D call TRBD1 (5 bases). Trimming stripped 0 bases from V and 6 bases from J, with 14 bases between. In germline, CDR1 is SGDLS, CDR2 YYNGEE. This CDR3 is built from 15 residues. In nucleotides, the CDR3 is TGTGCCAGCAGCGTAGTTGGGGCAAACACGGATACGCAGTATTTT. Translating it yields CASSVVGANTDTQYF.

The rearrangement links TRBV9 to TRBJ2-7; 9 bases are shared with TRBD1. The V segment lost 0 bases and the J segment 5 bases; nucleotides outside the gene matches: 6. Germline V gene data show CDR1 as SGDLS and CDR2 as YYNGEE. The CDR3 contains 15 residues. The DNA of the CDR3 is TGTGCCAGCAGCGTAGACACAGGGGGCGAACACGAGCAGTACTTC. Residues: CASSVDTGGEHEQYF.